A selection of T cell receptor beta chains follows, all from one sample in a study of post-analysis software for immune sequencing data. TCRdb re-called the PCR reads with MiXCR, one entry per CDR3 protein. The data contain 350,000 to 450,000 distinct CDR3 sequences, roughly 36% of them singletons. Sequencing was done on a sample of blood. These receptors came from a girl aged 10 to 17 with multiple sclerosis. Each CDR3 is given with its conserved first and last residue. The D gene is left open where the match is weak. A clone size is listed for some rows: how often the clone was seen (once, few, many), or a class if it is expanded.

CDR3 protein: CASSLAPGNEQYF
CDR3 DNA: TGTGCCAGCAGTTTGGCGCCAGGGAACGAGCAGTACTTC
J gene: TRBJ2-7
CDR3 length: 13
clone size: many
V gene: TRBV12-3/TRBV12-4
D gene: NA

CDR3 protein: CASSQDLLAGNTDTQYF
CDR3 DNA: TGTGCCAGCAGCCAAGATCTGTTAGCGGGGAACACAGATACGCAGTATTTT
J gene: TRBJ2-3
CDR3 length: 17
clone size: NA
V gene: TRBV14
D gene: TRBD2

CDR3 protein: CASSSGASGEYEQYF
CDR3 DNA: TGTGCCAGCAGTTCCGGAGCTAGCGGGGAGTACGAGCAGTACTTC
J gene: TRBJ2-7
CDR3 length: 15
clone size: few
V gene: TRBV6-2/TRBV6-3
D gene: TRBD2

CDR3 protein: CASSQPRVGSYEQYF
CDR3 DNA: TGTGCCAGCAGTCAGCCCAGGGTGGGCTCCTACGAGCAGTACTTC
J gene: TRBJ2-7
CDR3 length: 15
clone size: NA
V gene: TRBV7-2
D gene: NA

CDR3 protein: CASSYFNVLTYEQYF
CDR3 DNA: TGTGCCAGCAGTTACTTCAACGTCCTCACCTACGAGCAGTACTTC
J gene: TRBJ2-7
CDR3 length: 15
clone size: NA
V gene: TRBV6-2/TRBV6-3
D gene: NA

CDR3 protein: CASSLASDRLSYGYTF
CDR3 DNA: TGCGCCAGCAGCTTGGCTTCGGACAGACTAAGCTATGGCTACACCTTC
J gene: TRBJ1-2
CDR3 length: 16
clone size: few
V gene: TRBV5-1
D gene: NA

CDR3 protein: CASSPDRYNSPLHF
CDR3 DNA: TGCGCCAGCAGCCCCGACCGATATAATTCACCCCTCCACTTT
J gene: TRBJ1-6
CDR3 length: 14
clone size: few
V gene: TRBV4-1
D gene: NA

CDR3 protein: CASSQEGLAGVNEQFF
CDR3 DNA: TGTGCCAGCAGCCAAGAGGGACTAGCGGGCGTCAATGAGCAGTTCTTC
J gene: TRBJ2-1
CDR3 length: 16
clone size: NA
V gene: TRBV3-1
D gene: TRBD2

CDR3 protein: CSVVLSGGSTGELFF
CDR3 DNA: TGCAGCGTTGTATTGAGCGGGGGAAGCACCGGGGAGCTGTTTTTT
J gene: TRBJ2-2
CDR3 length: 15
clone size: NA
V gene: TRBV29-1
D gene: TRBD2

CDR3 protein: CASSKEWGSRNTIYF
CDR3 DNA: TGTGCCAGCAGCAAAGAATGGGGATCCCGAAACACCATATATTTT
J gene: TRBJ1-3
CDR3 length: 15
clone size: NA
V gene: TRBV21-1
D gene: NA

CDR3 protein: CASSQDAVKLAGGAYEQYF
CDR3 DNA: TGTGCCAGCAGCCAAGATGCGGTAAAACTAGCGGGGGGTGCCTACGAGCAGTACTTC
J gene: TRBJ2-7
CDR3 length: 19
clone size: few
V gene: TRBV4-2
D gene: TRBD2

CDR3 protein: CASRTQGIGSPLHF
CDR3 DNA: TGTGCCAGCCGAACCCAGGGGATCGGTTCACCCCTCCACTTT
J gene: TRBJ1-6
CDR3 length: 14
clone size: few
V gene: TRBV6-2/TRBV6-3
D gene: NA

CDR3 protein: CASSLGDRSGTDTQYF
CDR3 DNA: TGTGCCAGCAGTTTAGGGGACAGGTCCGGGACAGATACGCAGTATTTT
J gene: TRBJ2-3
CDR3 length: 16
clone size: NA
V gene: TRBV12-3/TRBV12-4
D gene: TRBD1

CDR3 protein: CASSLGTTNEQFF
CDR3 DNA: TGCGCCAGCAGCTTGGGGACAACAAATGAGCAGTTCTTC
J gene: TRBJ2-1
CDR3 length: 13
clone size: few
V gene: TRBV5-1
D gene: NA

CDR3 protein: CASSYSIGTGAVVVNEQFF
CDR3 DNA: TGTGCCAGCAGTTACTCGATCGGGACAGGGGCAGTAGTTGTAAATGAGCAGTTCTTC
J gene: TRBJ2-1
CDR3 length: 19
clone size: NA
V gene: TRBV6-5
D gene: TRBD1

CDR3 protein: CASSQDWGTGDYEQYF
CDR3 DNA: TGCGCCAGCAGCCAAGATTGGGGGACAGGGGACTACGAGCAGTACTTC
J gene: TRBJ2-7
CDR3 length: 16
clone size: many
V gene: TRBV4-3
D gene: TRBD1

CDR3 protein: CASSFNGQEYF
CDR3 DNA: TGTGCCAGCAGCTTTAACGGACAGGAGTACTTC
J gene: TRBJ2-4
CDR3 length: 11
clone size: many
V gene: TRBV5-5
D gene: TRBD1

CDR3 protein: CASKGGNEQFF
CDR3 DNA: TGTGCCAGCAAGGGGGGTAATGAGCAGTTCTTC
J gene: TRBJ2-1
CDR3 length: 11
clone size: NA
V gene: TRBV25-1
D gene: NA

CDR3 protein: CASSLEGVHEQFF
CDR3 DNA: TGTGCCAGCAGCTTAGAAGGGGTCCATGAGCAGTTCTTC
J gene: TRBJ2-1
CDR3 length: 13
clone size: NA
V gene: TRBV7-3
D gene: NA

CDR3 protein: CASSLLAGDGYTF
CDR3 DNA: TGTGCCAGCAGCTTACTCGCAGGGGATGGCTACACCTTC
J gene: TRBJ1-2
CDR3 length: 13
clone size: NA
V gene: TRBV13
D gene: NA

CDR3 protein: CASSYSTGTGYTF
CDR3 DNA: TGTGCCAGCAGTTACTCGACAGGGACTGGCTACACCTTC
J gene: TRBJ1-2
CDR3 length: 13
clone size: NA
V gene: TRBV6-5
D gene: TRBD1

CDR3 protein: CASSVTSGHYNEQFF
CDR3 DNA: TGTGCCAGCAGCGTTACTAGCGGGCACTACAATGAGCAGTTCTTC
J gene: TRBJ2-1
CDR3 length: 15
clone size: few
V gene: TRBV9
D gene: TRBD2

CDR3 protein: CASTPGSGLGNQPQHF
CDR3 DNA: TGTGCCAGCACCCCTGGGAGTGGCCTTGGCAATCAGCCCCAGCATTTT
J gene: TRBJ1-5
CDR3 length: 16
clone size: few
V gene: TRBV12-3/TRBV12-4
D gene: NA

CDR3 protein: CASSSLQGAAKNIQYF
CDR3 DNA: TGTGCCAGCAGCTCCTTACAGGGGGCGGCCAAAAACATTCAGTACTTC
J gene: TRBJ2-4
CDR3 length: 16
clone size: many
V gene: TRBV7-3
D gene: TRBD1

CDR3 protein: CASSYHPSETQYF
CDR3 DNA: TGTGCCAGCAGCTACCACCCCAGCGAGACCCAGTACTTC
J gene: TRBJ2-5
CDR3 length: 13
clone size: few
V gene: TRBV7-6
D gene: NA

CDR3 protein: CASSQVQGNTEAFF
CDR3 DNA: TGTGCCAGCAGCCAAGTCCAGGGGAACACTGAAGCTTTCTTT
J gene: TRBJ1-1
CDR3 length: 14
clone size: few
V gene: TRBV3-1
D gene: NA

CDR3 protein: CASSLVIGDTEAFF
CDR3 DNA: TGCGCCAGCAGCTTGGTAATTGGGGACACTGAAGCTTTCTTT
J gene: TRBJ1-1
CDR3 length: 14
clone size: NA
V gene: TRBV5-1
D gene: NA

CDR3 protein: CASSQVGAPEAFF
CDR3 DNA: TGCGCCAGCAGCCAAGTTGGGGCCCCTGAAGCTTTCTTT
J gene: TRBJ1-1
CDR3 length: 13
clone size: NA
V gene: TRBV4-3
D gene: NA

CDR3 protein: CASSPRGSKNIQYF
CDR3 DNA: TGTGCCAGCAGCCCGCGGGGTTCCAAAAACATTCAGTACTTC
J gene: TRBJ2-4
CDR3 length: 14
clone size: few
V gene: TRBV7-2
D gene: NA

CDR3 protein: CASPTLGRGSSYEQYF
CDR3 DNA: TGTGCCAGTCCTACTCTGGGGCGGGGAAGCTCCTACGAGCAGTACTTC
J gene: TRBJ2-7
CDR3 length: 16
clone size: NA
V gene: TRBV12-1
D gene: NA

CDR3 protein: CSARDLSGEIPSYEQYF
CDR3 DNA: TGCAGTGCTAGAGATCTCTCAGGGGAGATCCCCTCCTACGAGCAGTACTTC
J gene: TRBJ2-7
CDR3 length: 17
clone size: NA
V gene: TRBV20-1
D gene: NA

CDR3 protein: CASSLALGQGVTGELFF
CDR3 DNA: TGTGCCAGCAGTTTAGCGCTAGGACAGGGGGTCACCGGGGAGCTGTTTTTT
J gene: TRBJ2-2
CDR3 length: 17
clone size: NA
V gene: TRBV12-3/TRBV12-4
D gene: TRBD1

CDR3 protein: CASSSPGQNQPQHF
CDR3 DNA: TGTGCCAGCAGCTCCCCCGGACAGAATCAGCCCCAGCATTTT
J gene: TRBJ1-5
CDR3 length: 14
clone size: NA
V gene: TRBV7-2
D gene: NA

CDR3 protein: CSTKRLAGTLAKNIQYF
CDR3 DNA: TGCAGCACAAAGCGGCTAGCGGGGACCTTAGCCAAAAACATTCAGTACTTC
J gene: TRBJ2-4
CDR3 length: 17
clone size: few
V gene: TRBV29-1
D gene: TRBD2

CDR3 protein: CASHREMDESSYNSPLHF
CDR3 DNA: TGTGCCAGCCATCGTGAGATGGACGAGAGCTCCTATAATTCACCCCTCCACTTT
J gene: TRBJ1-6
CDR3 length: 18
clone size: few
V gene: TRBV6-4
D gene: NA

CDR3 protein: CASSVVGTTDTQYF
CDR3 DNA: TGTGCCAGCAGCGTAGTTGGCACCACAGATACGCAGTATTTT
J gene: TRBJ2-3
CDR3 length: 14
clone size: NA
V gene: TRBV9
D gene: NA

CDR3 protein: CASSQEIVDYGYTF
CDR3 DNA: TGCGCCAGCAGCCAGGAGATTGTGGACTATGGCTACACCTTC
J gene: TRBJ1-2
CDR3 length: 14
clone size: NA
V gene: TRBV4-1
D gene: NA

CDR3 protein: CSARAADGYTF
CDR3 DNA: TGCAGTGCTAGAGCAGCAGATGGCTACACCTTC
J gene: TRBJ1-2
CDR3 length: 11
clone size: NA
V gene: TRBV20-1
D gene: NA